This entry concerns a single T cell receptor (beta chain). What it binds is unknown. The CDR3 consists of 17 residues. V was trimmed by 4 bases and J by 0 bases, leaving 19 bases between them. Germline CDR1 and CDR2: SGHNT and YENEEA. Healthy bone marrow donors made up the cohort. The source of the sample is a study of cytomegalovirus exposure and HLA in healthy donors. Across the whole study: A preliminary data release comprised 80 million or so unique TCRs obtained from HLA-typed donors. Study-level results: An observed cluster of highly shared sequence variants was recorded as a likely sequencing artifact. The majority of CMV-associated TCR beta chains were reported as apparently HLA-restricted in a later analysis.

With 60 Vbeta and 13 Jbeta primers, the PCR was carried out. This table comes from immunoSEQ multiplex PCR, and its TCRdb copy is limited to in-frame clones, with some not included. In the table there are about 180,000 clones, over 60% of which are singletons. The sequenced material came from PBMCs. This rearrangement joins TRBV11-3 to TRBJ2-7, with a tentative D call TRBD2 (7 bases). The sequence derives from a man aged 35 to 55 in good health and CMV-seropositive. The CDR3 DNA reads TGTGCCAGCAGCTGGGGGGGCAGTTCTCTCAGCTCCTACGAGCAGTACTTC. Encoded protein: CASSWGGSSLSSYEQYF.